These 25 T cell receptor beta chains were sequenced from one sample in a study of shared clonotypes between healthy human individuals. Sequenced by immunoSEQ multiplex PCR; TCRdb stores in-frame clones only, minus some. The sample includes just over 2,000,000 clones, roughly 96% of them seen just once. The sequencing sample was made of naive CD4+ T cells sorted from blood. As for subset: CD45RA+ positively selected. The receptors were sampled from a young man in good health.

The rearrangement uses TRBV5-1 and TRBJ2-2, with D possibly being TRBD1 (6 bases). CDR1 and CDR2 (germline): SGHRS, YFSETQ. This CDR3 contains 14 residues. V was cut by 4 bases and J by 10 bases, with 17 bases left in between. The DNA for the CDR3 is TGCGCCAGCAGCGTTACGACAGGTTCGATGGAGCTGTTTTTT. This gives the protein CASSVTTGSMELFF.

The rearrangement links TRBV5-6 to TRBJ1-5; 8 bases align to TRBD1. V trimming: 3 bases; J trimming: 2 bases; junction bases outside the gene matches: 1. The CDR3 spans 14 residues. CDR1 SGHDT and CDR2 YYEEEE come from the germline V gene. Here the CDR3 DNA reads TGTGCCAGCAGCTACAGGGGGGGCAATCAGCCCCAGCATTTT. This gives the protein CASSYRGGNQPQHF.

The chain uses TRBV30 and TRBJ1-2; TRBD1 agrees at 7 bases. The junction had 5 bases not matched to a gene; V was cut back by 5 bases and J by 5 bases. The CDR3 has 12 residues. The V gene's germline CDR1 is GTSNPN and CDR2 SVGIG (reference sequence). DNA for the CDR3: TGTGCCTGGGAGGACAGGCCTTATGGCTACACCTTC. As protein: CAWEDRPYGYTF. The full variable domain, with the rest looked up from reference TRBV30 and TRBJ1-2, is SQTIHQWPATLVQPVGSPLSLECTVEGTSNPNLYWYRQAAGRGLQLLFYSVGIGQISSEVPQNLSASRPQDRQFILSSKKLLLSDSGFYLCAWEDRPYGYTFGSGTRLTVV.

Here the CDR3 DNA reads TGTGCCAGCAGCTTGGTTTATGGGTCTGGAAACACCATATATTTT. Protein: CASSLVYGSGNTIYF. The chain carries TRBV7-8 and TRBJ1-3; D unresolved. V lost 3 bases and J 1 base, leaving 10 bases between the germline ends. The CDR3 consists of 15 residues. Germline lookup yields CDR1 SGHVS and CDR2 FQNEAQ.

The genes are TRBV15 and TRBJ1-2; a weak D match, TRBD1 (6 bases). The V and J ends lost 0 bases and 9 bases respectively, with 11 bases between them. CDR3 length: 13 residues. Per germline, CDR1 LNHNV and CDR2 YYDKDF (reference sequence). The CDR3 DNA follows: TGTGCCACCAGCAGAGATAGGGGGGGTAGCTACACCTTC. Translating it yields CATSRDRGGSYTF.

The V gene is TRBV6-5, the J gene TRBJ2-7; D possibly corresponds to TRBD2 (6 bases). The germline V gene encodes CDR1 MNHEY and CDR2 SVGAGI. CDR3 length: 13 amino acids. Trimming took off 9 bases at V and 5 bases at J, with 17 bases between the two ends. The CDR3 sequence is CASSRWRADEQYF. Here the CDR3 DNA reads TGTGCCAGTTCACGGTGGAGGGCTGACGAGCAGTACTTC.

Comment on this clone: Other DNA sequences within the sample encode an identical CDR3. The chain links TRBV7-8 to TRBJ2-7; D unclear. V lost 8 bases and J 6 bases, leaving 11 bases between the germline ends. Germline CDR1 is SGHVS and CDR2 is FQNEAQ. The CDR3 loop spans 11 amino acids. The CDR3 DNA sequence: TGTGCCAGCTCCTTAGCTGCCGAGCAGTACTTC. This gives the protein CASSLAAEQYF.

The chain employs TRBV7-9 and TRBJ2-3, with unresolved D. The CDR3 runs to 11 residues. V was cut by 4 bases and J by 14 bases, with 13 bases left in between. Germline lookup yields CDR1 SEHNR and CDR2 FQNEAQ (reference sequence). DNA of the CDR3: TGTGCCAGCAGCTCCGTAATATCGCTGTATTTT. This codes for CASSSVISLYF. Looking up the rest from reference TRBV7-9 and TRBJ2-3 gives the full variable domain: DTGVSQNPRHKITKRGQNVTFRCDPISEHNRLYWYRQTLGQGPEFLTYFQNEAQLEKSRLLSDRFSAERPKGSFSTLEIQRTEQGDSAMYLCASSSVISLYFGPGTRLTVL.

The V gene is TRBV6-5, the J gene TRBJ1-1; TRBD1 matches at 9 bases. This CDR3 region has 14 residues. With 6 bases clipped from V and 4 bases from J, the junction kept 6 bases outside the gene matches. Per germline, CDR1 MNHEY and CDR2 SVGAGI. In nucleotides, the CDR3 is TGTGCCAGCAGGGGGACAGGGAAGGTCACTGAAGCTTTCTTT. This sequence encodes CASRGTGKVTEAFF.

The chain employs TRBV2 and TRBJ2-7; D is unclear. Germline V gene data show CDR1 as SNHLY and CDR2 as FYNNEI. The CDR3 runs to 14 residues. V lost 3 bases and J 2 bases, leaving 11 bases between the germline ends. The CDR3 spells CASSDWQSAYEQYF. The CDR3 nucleotides read TGTGCCAGCAGTGACTGGCAGTCAGCCTACGAGCAGTACTTC.

A note on this clone: Different DNA sequences within this sample yield the same CDR3. The rearrangement uses TRBV18 and TRBJ1-5; D gene unclear. Between the trimmed V and J ends, which lost 2 bases and 5 bases, there was a span of 7 bases. Germline CDR1 reads KGHSH; CDR2 reads LQKENI. CDR3 length: 13 amino acids. CDR3 protein: CASSPSRDQPQHF. DNA for the CDR3: TGTGCCAGCTCACCAAGTCGGGATCAGCCCCAGCATTTT. Based on the CDR3 plus reference TRBV18 and TRBJ1-5, the full variable domain is NAGVMQNPRHLVRRRGQEARLRCSPMKGHSHVYWYRQLPEEGLKFMVYLQKENIIDESGMPKERFSAEFPKEGPSILRIQQVVRGDSAAYFCASSPSRDQPQHFGDGTRLSIL.

The chain is built from TRBV27 and TRBJ2-5; 10 nucleotides align to TRBD1. The DNA matches TRBJ2-7 better at its end, which makes the J call doubtful. Per the germline V gene, CDR1 is MNHEY and CDR2 is SMNVEV (reference sequence). CDR3 length: 14 amino acids. CDR3 amino acids: CASSSRDRGYEQYF. The CDR3, as DNA: TGTGCCAGCAGTTCCCGGGACAGGGGCTACGAGCAGTACTTC.

The chain carries TRBV30 and TRBJ2-7; no clear D. V was shortened by 1 base and J by 2 bases, with 6 bases between the two germline ends. This CDR3 has 12 residues. Germline V gene data show CDR1 as GTSNPN and CDR2 as SVGIG (reference sequence). The CDR3 coding sequence is TGTGCCTGGAGTGAGTCAACCTACGAGCAGTACTTC. This codes for CAWSESTYEQYF.

The J gene is TRBJ1-4, the V gene TRBV28; D is unclear. Per the germline V gene, CDR1 is MDHEN and CDR2 is SYDVKM. The CDR3 is 16 amino acids. The ends were cut back, 4 bases at V and 5 bases at J, with 17 bases in the middle. The CDR3 sequence: CASSSSLPGLNEKLFF. CDR3 DNA sequence: TGTGCCAGCAGTTCCTCCCTTCCGGGGTTAAATGAAAAACTGTTTTTT.

The chain recombines TRBV5-1 with TRBJ2-3; 12 bases line up with TRBD2. Germline loops: CDR1 SGHRS, CDR2 YFSETQ. CDR3 length: 15 residues. V shed 8 bases and J 4 bases; nucleotides not matched to a gene: 8. CDR3 in amino acids: CASQPTSGSPDTQYF. The DNA for the CDR3 is TGCGCCAGTCAGCCGACTAGCGGGAGTCCAGATACGCAGTATTTT.

Comment on this clone: A clone one base away is much larger, so this may be a read error. The J gene is TRBJ1-1, the V gene TRBV2; 11 positions match TRBD1. The V and J ends lost 8 bases and 4 bases, in that order; junction bases with no gene match: 3. Looked up from germline, CDR1 is SNHLY and CDR2 is FYNNEI. The CDR3 is 13 amino acids. The chain's CDR3 is CASGQGAGTEAFF. The CDR3 DNA reads TGTGCCAGCGGACAGGGGGCGGGCACTGAAGCTTTCTTT.

The rearrangement uses TRBV4-3 and TRBJ1-3; maybe TRBD1 (5 bases). This CDR3 spans 16 amino acids. The germline gives CDR1 LGHNA, CDR2 YSLEER. V was trimmed by 0 bases and J by 1 base, leaving 10 bases between them. The CDR3 reads CASSQDVAGSGNTIYF. DNA for the CDR3: TGCGCCAGCAGCCAAGATGTGGCAGGGTCTGGAAACACCATATATTTT.

The chain couples TRBV5-6 to TRBJ2-5, with 13 bases that match TRBD2. The CDR3 has 15 residues. V dropped 4 bases and J dropped 3; count of bases not matched to a gene: 3. Germline V gene data show CDR1 as SGHDT and CDR2 as YYEEEE. CDR3 residues: CASSRLAGGKETQYF. CDR3 in DNA: TGTGCCAGCAGCCGACTAGCGGGGGGTAAAGAGACCCAGTACTTC. The variable domain in full, completed from reference TRBV5-6 and TRBJ2-5, reads DAGVTQSPTHLIKTRGQQVTLRCSPKSGHDTVSWYQQALGQGPQFIFQYYEEEERQRGNFPDRFSGHQFPNYSSELNVNALLLGDSALYLCASSRLAGGKETQYFGPGTRLLVL.

J is TRBJ2-7 and V is TRBV11-2; 9 positions match TRBD2. Germline V gene lookup returns CDR1 SGHAT and CDR2 FQNNGV. The trim removed 5 bases at V and 4 bases at J, leaving 9 bases unmatched. The CDR3 loop spans 15 amino acids. CDR3 in amino acids: CASSPHIAGVYEQYF. The DNA for the CDR3 is TGTGCCAGCAGCCCACATATAGCGGGAGTTTACGAGCAGTACTTC.

This clone is a singleton in its sample. The chain uses TRBV28 and TRBJ2-5; maybe TRBD2 (6 bases). The V gene's germline CDR1 is MDHEN and CDR2 SYDVKM. The V end was cut by 2 bases, the J end by 5 bases, with 21 bases between. The CDR3 is 17 amino acids. CDR3 bases: TGTGCCAGCAGTTTAACCCTAACGGCGGGGATTGGGGAGACCCAGTACTTC. Translating it yields CASSLTLTAGIGETQYF.

The genes are TRBV7-8 and TRBJ2-7; 9 positions agree with TRBD1. With V trimmed by 6 bases and J by 3 bases, 9 bases remained unmatched. CDR1 is SGHVS, CDR2 FQNEAQ, per germline. This CDR3 spans 15 amino acids. DNA for the CDR3: TGTGCCAGCAGTTTACCCCGACAGGGGGTCTACGAGCAGTACTTC. Its translation: CASSLPRQGVYEQYF.

J is TRBJ2-7 and V is TRBV2; 10 bases line up with TRBD1. This CDR3 comprises 14 residues. CDR1 and CDR2 (germline): SNHLY, FYNNEI. The V gene end was trimmed by 5 bases and the J gene end by 6 bases; junction bases not matched to a gene: 7. The CDR3 DNA is TGTGCCAGCAGTCGAGACAGGGGGCGTGCCGAGCAGTACTTC. This translates into CASSRDRGRAEQYF.

This clone has at least ten counts. The chain carries TRBV6-5 and TRBJ1-5; 8 nucleotides align to TRBD1. Germline CDR1 and CDR2: MNHEY and SVGAGI. The CDR3 is 15 residues long. V shed 6 bases, J shed 3 bases, and the junction held 7 bases outside the gene matches. CDR3 sequence reads: CASRKTGESNQPQHF. The CDR3 DNA is TGTGCCAGCAGAAAGACAGGGGAATCCAATCAGCCCCAGCATTTT.

The CDR3 nucleotides read TGTGCCAGCAGCCCCCTCGAGGGTTTGGAGACTGAAGCTTTCTTT. Its protein product is CASSPLEGLETEAFF. J is TRBJ1-1 and V is TRBV9; D is undetermined. The CDR3 is 15 amino acids. Germline-derived CDR1 and CDR2 are SGDLS and YYNGEE. V was clipped by 4 bases and J by 5 bases, with 18 bases between them. Together with reference TRBV9 and TRBJ1-1, the CDR3 gives the full variable domain: DSGVTQTPKHLITATGQRVTLRCSPRSGDLSVYWYQQSLDQGLQFLIQYYNGEERAKGNILERFSAQQFPDLHSELNLSSLELGDSALYFCASSPLEGLETEAFFGQGTRLTVV.

This chain links TRBV10-3 with TRBJ1-2; D ambiguous. The germline V gene has CDR1 ENHRY and CDR2 SYGVKD. The CDR3 sequence is 12 residues long. The V end was cut by 6 bases, the J end by 10 bases, with 15 bases between. The CDR3 is CAISPGSPAYTF. The CDR3 DNA reads as TGTGCCATCAGCCCGGGAAGTCCTGCCTACACCTTC.